This record covers a single TCR beta chain. Its matching antigen is unknown. The CDR3 has 15 amino acids. Trimming left V 8 bases short and J 4 bases short, with 19 bases between. The germline V gene has CDR1 KGHSH and CDR2 LQKENI. Repertoires were generated with immunoSEQ multiplex PCR, while TCRdb's copy carries only in-frame clones and drops some. The sample holds under 50,000 clones, approximately 94% seen once. This entry belongs to a study of T cells in tuberculosis. Findings of the study overall: Cases with active tuberculosis were adults, while controls were adolescents. Smaller alpha distances in active tuberculosis partly reflected shorter CDR3-alpha lengths. Classification accuracy was about 90% (AUROC 0.90) with the GMM-specific repertoire.

Documented time point: new active TB diagnosis, blood taken before or within 7 days of starting treatment. Each patient had positive sputum smear microscopy and/or positive culture. Specimen: PBMCs, collected at tuberculosis diagnosis. The receptor comes from an adult with tuberculosis. V and J are TRBV18 and TRBJ2-3; no reliable D call. The chain's CDR3 is CASLHRNIQADTQYF. CDR3 bases: TGTGCCAGCCTCCATCGGAACATCCAGGCAGATACGCAGTATTTT.